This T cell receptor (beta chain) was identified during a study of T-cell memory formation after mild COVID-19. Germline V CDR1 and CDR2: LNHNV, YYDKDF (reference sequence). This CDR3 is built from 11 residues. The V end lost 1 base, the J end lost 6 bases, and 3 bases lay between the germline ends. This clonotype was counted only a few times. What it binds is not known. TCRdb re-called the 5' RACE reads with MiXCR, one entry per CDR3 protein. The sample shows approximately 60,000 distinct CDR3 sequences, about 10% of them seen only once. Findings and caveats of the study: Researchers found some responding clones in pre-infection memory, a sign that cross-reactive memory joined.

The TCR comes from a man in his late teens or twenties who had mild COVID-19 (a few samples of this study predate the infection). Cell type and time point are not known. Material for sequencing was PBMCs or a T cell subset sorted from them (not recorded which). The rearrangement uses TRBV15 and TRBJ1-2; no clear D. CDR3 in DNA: TGTGCCACCAGCAGAGGTCATGGCTACACCTTC. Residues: CATSRGHGYTF.